This T cell receptor (beta chain) comes out of a study of CD8+CD57+ T cells in acquired aplastic anemia. Study at large: Quantities of DNA derived from sorted CD4+ and CD8+ cells averaged 3.2 ug. Study conclusions and caveats: Patients and controls turned out to have 25 to 35 CD8+ CDR3 sequences in common.

Individuals selected for sequencing had exhibited CD8+CD57+ cell expansion on flow cytometry. The CDR3 has 14 amino acids. J was trimmed by 2 bases and V by 6 bases; bases with no gene match: 5. Germline assignment: CDR1 LNHDA and CDR2 SQIVND (reference sequence). A note on this clonotype: Its specificity is unknown.

Using genomic DNA as the template, TCR beta VDJ and CDR3 profiling was carried out. Using its own MiXCR run on the reads, TCRdb lists one record per CDR3 protein. There are some 92,000 distinct CDR3 sequences in the sample; roughly two thirds occur only once, and roughly 60% lies in the top ten. The rearrangement links TRBV19 to TRBJ1-1; 8 nucleotides line up with TRBD1. The TCR originated in a human donor with aplastic anemia. Input material: sorted CD4+, CD8+, or CD8+CD57+ T cells (not recorded which) from PBMCs. The CDR3 is CASSLTGANTEAFF. Written as DNA, the CDR3 is TGTGCCAGTAGCTTGACAGGGGCCAACACTGAAGCTTTCTTT. Looking up the rest from reference TRBV19 and TRBJ1-1 gives the full variable domain: DGGITQSPKYLFRKEGQNVTLSCEQNLNHDAMYWYRQDPGQGLRLIYYSQIVNDFQKGDIAEGYSVSREKKESFPLTVTSAQKNPTAFYLCASSLTGANTEAFFGQGTRLTVV.